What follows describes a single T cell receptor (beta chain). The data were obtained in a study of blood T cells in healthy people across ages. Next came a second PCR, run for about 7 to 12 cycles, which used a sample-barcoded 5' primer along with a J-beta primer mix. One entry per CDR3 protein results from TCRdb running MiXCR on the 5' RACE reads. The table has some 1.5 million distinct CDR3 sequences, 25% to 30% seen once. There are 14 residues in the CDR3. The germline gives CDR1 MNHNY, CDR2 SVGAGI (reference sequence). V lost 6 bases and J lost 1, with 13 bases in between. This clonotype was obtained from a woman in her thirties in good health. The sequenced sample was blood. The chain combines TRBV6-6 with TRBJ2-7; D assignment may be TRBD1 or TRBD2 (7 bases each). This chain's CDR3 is CASRNRGGSYEQYF. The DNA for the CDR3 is TGTGCCAGCAGGAACAGGGGAGGGTCCTACGAGCAGTACTTC.